This T cell receptor (beta chain) was captured by sequencing in a study of T cells in Graves' hyperthyroidism and ophthalmopathy. The source material, RNA transcripts, was used to amplify TCR beta CDR3 regions. A first-round RT-PCR of the TCR CDR3 used the HTBI primer set. TCRdb recomputed calls from the multiplex PCR reads with MiXCR, one row per CDR3 protein. The sample contains more than 450,000 distinct CDR3 sequences, 12% to 15% of which appear only once. J lost 3 bases, V lost 0 bases, and 4 bases had no gene match. The CDR3 covers 17 residues. The sample holds a few counts of this clonotype. This sample holds PBMCs from less than 13 ml fresh peripheral blood.

The material sequenced was blood. This receptor was identified in a woman aged 35 to 49 with Graves' hyperthyroidism. The chain joins TRBV12-3 or TRBV12-4 to TRBJ2-1; TRBD1 matches 11 bases. The chain's CDR3 is CASSLATGQGGYNEQFF. The CDR3 nucleotides are TGTGCCAGCAGTTTAGCCACGGGACAGGGGGGCTACAATGAGCAGTTCTTC.